The entry below describes one TCR beta chain. Its cognate antigen is unknown. The germline V gene encodes CDR1 WSHSY and CDR2 SAAADI. The CDR3 spans 15 residues. Trimming removed 5 bases from V and 0 bases from J, with 11 bases in between. The sample's time point: pre-sensitization, week 0. Treatment in this sample: therapeutic diphenylcyclopropenone sensitization with weekly scalp DPC. The sample originates from a study of human T cells and chemical hapten exposure. Notes on the study in general: With patch test score, the counts of PT1 expanded TCRs showed a positive correlation.

Each CDR3 protein gets one entry after TCRdb re-called the RACE reads with MiXCR. This table has under 400,000 distinct CDR3 sequences, 5.1% appearing once. The J gene is TRBJ2-1, the V gene TRBV10-2, with D maybe TRBD1 (7 bases). This clonotype was sampled from a woman aged 50 to 60 with alopecia areata. Some clones in this sample may be carry-over from other donors' samples. Sample: whole blood, taken in connection with sensitization to the hapten diphenylcyclopropenone (DPC). The CDR3 DNA sequence: TGCGCCAGCAGTTCAGGGGGGATCTCCTACAATGAGCAGTTCTTC. Residues: CASSSGGISYNEQFF.